The 26 T cell receptor beta chains below all came from one sample that was sequenced in a study of blood T cell repertoires in COVID-19. Libraries were prepared by immunoSEQ multiplex PCR; TCRdb keeps only in-frame clonotypes and omits some of them. The sample includes approximately 36,000 clones, about 74% of them seen just once. The sequencing input was peripheral blood. All receptors derive from a man between 65 and 79 years old with COVID-19, enrolled during active disease.

The chain is built from TRBV29-1 and TRBJ1-3, with unresolved D. Germline V CDR1 and CDR2: SQVTM, ANQGSEA. The CDR3 is made up of 13 amino acids. V was clipped by 3 bases and J by 2 bases, with 8 bases between them. DNA of the CDR3: TGCAGCGTTGATGCGGGTCCTGGAAACACCATATATTTT. This codes for CSVDAGPGNTIYF. The complete variable domain, with remaining parts taken from reference TRBV29-1 and TRBJ1-3, reads SAVISQKPSRDICQRGTSLTIQCQVDSQVTMMFWYRQQPGQSLTLIATANQGSEATYESGFVIDKFPISRPNLTFSTLTVSNMSPEDSSIYLCSVDAGPGNTIYFGEGSWLTVV.

This clone was observed a handful of times. V and J are TRBV2 and TRBJ1-1, with D possibly TRBD1 on 5 matching bases. Germline V gene data show CDR1 as SNHLY and CDR2 as FYNNEI. The CDR3 has 15 amino acids. Trimming took off 0 bases at V and 10 bases at J, with 18 bases between the two ends. In DNA form, the CDR3 reads TGTGCCAGCAGTGAAGCGGAGCATGCGCAGGGATCAGCTTTCTTT. Its protein product is CASSEAEHAQGSAFF.

This chain joins TRBV7-8 and TRBJ2-7; no clear D gene. The CDR3 has 13 amino acids. CDR1 is SGHVS and CDR2 is FQNEAQ in the germline V gene. Trimming stripped 1 base from V and 3 bases from J, with 7 bases between. CDR3 sequence reads: CASSLVGVYEQYF. In DNA form, the CDR3 reads TGTGCCAGCAGCTTAGTAGGAGTCTACGAGCAGTACTTC.

The chain couples TRBV5-1 to TRBJ2-7; 10 nucleotides match TRBD2. CDR1 is SGHRS, CDR2 YFSETQ, per germline. The length of the CDR3 is 14 residues. V lost 4 bases to trimming and J lost 3 bases; unmatched junction nucleotides: 4. Here the CDR3 reads CASSAGTSVYEQYF. The CDR3 coding sequence is TGCGCCAGCAGCGCCGGGACTAGCGTCTACGAGCAGTACTTC.

This chain uses TRBV9 with TRBJ2-7; TRBD2 aligns across 7 bases. Looked up from germline, CDR1 is SGDLS and CDR2 is YYNGEE. This CDR3 spans 13 amino acids. V was clipped by 4 bases and J by 6 bases; unmatched bases: 7. CDR3 DNA: TGTGCCAGCAGCCCATGGGGGGGGAGCGAGCAGTACTTC. Encoded protein: CASSPWGGSEQYF. The full variable domain, its missing parts supplied by reference TRBV9 and TRBJ2-7, is DSGVTQTPKHLITATGQRVTLRCSPRSGDLSVYWYQQSLDQGLQFLIQYYNGEERAKGNILERFSAQQFPDLHSELNLSSLELGDSALYFCASSPWGGSEQYFGPGTRLTVT.

The V gene is TRBV12-5, the J gene TRBJ1-5; no clear D gene. From germline, CDR1 is LGHNT and CDR2 FRNRAP. The V and J ends lost 7 bases and 0 bases respectively, with 7 bases between them. The CDR3 runs 13 residues. The CDR3 loop is CASEADSNQPQHF. CDR3 sequence (DNA): TGTGCTAGTGAGGCGGATAGCAATCAGCCCCAGCATTTT. Variable domain in full (rest from reference TRBV12-5 and TRBJ1-5): DARVTQTPRHKVTEMGQEVTMRCQPILGHNTVFWYRQTMMQGLELLAYFRNRAPLDDSGMPKDRFSAEMPDATLATLKIQPSEPRDSAVYFCASEADSNQPQHFGDGTRLSIL.

Ten or more counts support this clone. The chain has TRBV19 and TRBJ1-5, with 7 positions matching TRBD1. Per the germline V gene, CDR1 is LNHDA and CDR2 is SQIVND (reference sequence). The CDR3 is 13 amino acids. V shed 5 bases and J 5 bases; nucleotides not matched to a gene: 3. CDR3 sequence: CASSPDRDQPQHF. The CDR3 bases are TGTGCCAGTAGTCCAGACAGGGATCAGCCCCAGCATTTT.

Turning to this clone: An end of the junction does not agree with germline; a read error may underlie this. The rearrangement links TRBV19 to TRBJ1-2; 9 nucleotides align to TRBD1. The CDR3 is 13 residues long. Per germline, CDR1 LNHDA and CDR2 SQIVND (reference sequence). The CDR3 here is CASSKIDPGQGAF. The CDR3 bases are TGTGCCAGTAGTAAAATAGATCCGGGACAGGGTGCCTTC.

This chain uses TRBV7-9 with TRBJ2-7; TRBD1 aligns across 10 bases. This CDR3 has 14 amino acids. The germline gives CDR1 SEHNR, CDR2 FQNEAQ (reference sequence). Trimming removed 1 base from V and 4 bases from J; junction bases left unmatched: 1. The CDR3 bases are TGTGCCAGCAGCTTAGGGGGACAGGGGTACGAGCAGTACTTC. It yields the protein CASSLGGQGYEQYF.

The J gene is TRBJ2-1, the V gene TRBV6-5; no clear D gene. V was trimmed by 2 bases and J by 6 bases, leaving 14 bases between them. The CDR3 has 15 residues. Germline CDR1 and CDR2: MNHEY and SVGAGI. CDR3 in amino acids: CASSYQATIFNEQFF. The CDR3 DNA sequence: TGTGCCAGCAGTTACCAGGCTACAATATTCAATGAGCAGTTCTTC.

This sequence joins TRBV5-1 and TRBJ2-7; 7 positions agree with TRBD1. Germline CDR1 SGHRS, CDR2 YFSETQ. CDR3 length: 16 amino acids. The V and J ends lost 2 bases and 3 bases, in that order; junction bases with no gene match: 11. The CDR3 DNA follows: TGCGCCAGCAGCTTAGCCCCCTCCGGGACAGACTACGAGCAGTACTTC. Protein sequence: CASSLAPSGTDYEQYF.

The rearrangement uses TRBV5-6 and TRBJ2-7, with 7 bases that match TRBD1. Germline CDR1 is SGHDT and CDR2 is YYEEEE. J lost 3 bases, V lost 0 bases, and 3 bases had no gene match. The CDR3 has 14 residues. In DNA form, the CDR3 reads TGTGCCAGCAGCTTGGGGACAGGCCACTACGAGCAGTACTTC. Translating it yields CASSLGTGHYEQYF. The whole variable domain, filled in from reference TRBV5-6 and TRBJ2-7, reads DAGVTQSPTHLIKTRGQQVTLRCSPKSGHDTVSWYQQALGQGPQFIFQYYEEEERQRGNFPDRFSGHQFPNYSSELNVNALLLGDSALYLCASSLGTGHYEQYFGPGTRLTVT.

CDR3 loop: CASSERPGFGEQYF. DNA of the CDR3: TGTGCCAGCAGTGAACGACCAGGGTTTGGCGAGCAGTACTTC. The gene calls are TRBV25-1 and TRBJ2-7; TRBD1 might be the D (5 bases). The V end lost 2 bases, the J end lost 6 bases, and 14 bases lay between the germline ends. The CDR3 runs to 14 residues. Germline V lookup: CDR1 MGHDK, CDR2 SYGVNS.

The chain uses TRBV5-1 and TRBJ1-2, with a tentative D call TRBD1 (5 bases). CDR1 SGHRS and CDR2 YFSETQ come from the germline V gene. There are 16 residues in the CDR3. Between the trimmed V and J ends, which lost 3 bases and 3 bases, there was a span of 18 bases. CDR3 region: CASSSTFGTGDYGYTF. In DNA form, the CDR3 reads TGCGCCAGCAGCTCGACCTTTGGGACGGGAGACTATGGCTACACCTTC.

This chain uses TRBV4-1 with TRBJ2-2, with TRBD1 matching 7 bases. CDR3 length equals 18 residues. V shed 4 bases, J shed 0 bases, and the junction held 11 bases outside the gene matches. CDR1 is MGHRA, CDR2 YSYEKL, per germline. The CDR3 region is CASSRTSLGTANTGELFF. In DNA, the CDR3 is TGCGCCAGCAGCCGAACCTCACTCGGGACAGCGAACACCGGGGAGCTGTTTTTT.

V and J are TRBV16 and TRBJ1-3, with a weak D call TRBD1 (5 bases). With 2 bases removed from V and 0 bases from J, the gap between germline ends came to 8 bases. CDR3 length equals 15 residues. Per the germline V gene, CDR1 is KGHSY and CDR2 is FQNENV. As DNA, the CDR3 is TGTGCCAGCAGCCAACGGGGGTCCTCTGGAAACACCATATATTTT. Protein: CASSQRGSSGNTIYF.

This sequence joins TRBV7-2 and TRBJ1-5, with 7 bases aligning to TRBD1. This CDR3 has 12 residues. Germline CDR1 and CDR2: SGHTA and FQGNSA. The V gene end was trimmed by 5 bases and the J gene end by 9 bases; junction bases not matched to a gene: 4. CDR3 nucleotides: TGTGCCAGCAGCACTCGGACAGGGCCCCAGCATTTT. This gives the protein CASSTRTGPQHF.

The rearrangement links TRBV27 to TRBJ1-1, with TRBD1 identical over 9 bases. The germline gives CDR1 MNHEY, CDR2 SMNVEV (reference sequence). J gave up 6 bases and V 3 bases, and 5 bases lay outside the gene matches. The CDR3 has 14 residues. The CDR3 DNA follows: TGTGCCAGCAGTTTCAAGACAGGGGGTTCTGAAGCTTTCTTT. It yields the protein CASSFKTGGSEAFF.

The CDR3 DNA sequence: TGTGCCAGCAGCGCCAGGACAGAAGCGGTGAACACTGAAGCTTTCTTT. Its protein product is CASSARTEAVNTEAFF. The chain recombines TRBV21-1 with TRBJ1-1; the table's D gene call, TRBD1, was not cross checked with the DNA. TRBV21-1 is a known pseudogene. This CDR3 region has 16 residues.

The chain carries TRBV10-1 and TRBJ2-1; the match to TRBD2 covers 8 bases. The CDR3 has 15 residues. Germline CDR1 is WNHNN and CDR2 is SYGVQD (reference sequence). Unmatched junction bases numbered 2, after V lost 2 bases and J lost 2 bases. The CDR3 reads CASSEMGLAYNEQFF. The CDR3 region has the DNA TGCGCCAGCAGTGAGATGGGACTAGCCTACAATGAGCAGTTCTTC.

This clone was detected a few times. The J gene is TRBJ2-1, the V gene TRBV5-1; TRBD1 matches 7 bases. The CDR3 length is 14 residues. Germline values: CDR1 SGHRS, CDR2 YFSETQ. V was pared by 0 bases and J by 9 bases, with 6 bases of the junction left unmatched. The CDR3 coding sequence is TGCGCCAGCAGCTTGGAGACAGGGTGGGGTGAGCAGTTCTTC. Its translation: CASSLETGWGEQFF.

The J gene is TRBJ1-1, the V gene TRBV5-1, with 8 nucleotides matching TRBD1. Germline CDR1 and CDR2: SGHRS and YFSETQ. This CDR3 region has 17 residues. With V trimmed by 0 bases and J by 4 bases, 11 bases remained unmatched. The CDR3 here is CASSLAPDRDWITEAFF. The CDR3 bases are TGCGCCAGCAGCTTGGCCCCGGACAGGGACTGGATCACTGAAGCTTTCTTT.

The V gene is TRBV3-1 (or the pseudogene TRBV3-2), the J gene TRBJ1-2; D might be TRBD1 (6 bases). Germline V gene data show CDR1 as LGHDT and CDR2 as YNNKEL (reference sequence). V lost 6 bases and J 2 bases, leaving 10 bases between the germline ends. This CDR3 has 13 residues. The CDR3 spells CASRDRENYGYTF. In DNA form, the CDR3 reads TGTGCCAGCAGGGACAGAGAAAACTATGGCTACACCTTC.

This chain links TRBV6-2 or TRBV6-3 with TRBJ1-2, with a possible D match to TRBD1 (6 bases). V shed 2 bases and J shed 4 bases, with 17 bases lying between them. Germline V gene data show CDR1 as MNHEY and CDR2 as SVGEGT. This CDR3 is 16 amino acids long. The CDR3: CASSYPRTASFYGYTF. The CDR3 coding sequence is TGTGCCAGCAGTTACCCAAGGACAGCATCTTTCTATGGCTACACCTTC.

This rearrangement joins TRBV7-6 to TRBJ1-3; D remains unclear. The germline V gene has CDR1 SGHVS and CDR2 FNYEAQ. The CDR3 has 16 amino acids. Trimming stripped 0 bases from V and 0 bases from J, with 9 bases between. The CDR3, as DNA: TGTGCCAGCAGCTTAGCTTCAGGCTACTCTGGAAACACCATATATTTT. Translation: CASSLASGYSGNTIYF.

This chain uses TRBV7-2 with TRBJ2-6, with D possibly being TRBD2 (5 bases). CDR1 and CDR2 from the germline V gene are SGHTA and FQGNSA. The CDR3 contains 15 residues. V lost 5 bases to trimming and J lost 0 bases, with 8 bases between them. CDR3 in DNA: TGTGCCAGCAGCAGAGGGAACTCTGGGGCCAACGTCCTGACTTTC. It encodes CASSRGNSGANVLTF.